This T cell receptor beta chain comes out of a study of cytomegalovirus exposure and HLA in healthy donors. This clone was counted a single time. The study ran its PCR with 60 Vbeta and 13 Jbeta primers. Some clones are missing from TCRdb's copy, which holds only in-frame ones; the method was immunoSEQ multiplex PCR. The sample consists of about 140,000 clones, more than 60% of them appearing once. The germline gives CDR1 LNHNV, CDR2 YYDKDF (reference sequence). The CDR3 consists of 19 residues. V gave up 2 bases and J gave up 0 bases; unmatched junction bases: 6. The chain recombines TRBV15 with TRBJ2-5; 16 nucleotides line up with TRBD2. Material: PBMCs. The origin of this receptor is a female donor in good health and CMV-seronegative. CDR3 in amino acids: CATSRPPGLAGGYQETQYF. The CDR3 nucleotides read TGTGCCACCAGCAGACCCCCGGGACTAGCGGGGGGGTACCAAGAGACCCAGTACTTC. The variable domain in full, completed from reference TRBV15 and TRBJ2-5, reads DAMVIQNPRYQVTQFGKPVTLSCSQTLNHNVMYWYQQKSSQAPKLLFHYYDKDFNNEADTPDNFQSRRPNTSFCFLDIRSPGLGDTAMYLCATSRPPGLAGGYQETQYFGPGTRLLVL.